The entry below gives a single T cell receptor beta chain sequence along with its context. This sample is part of a study of blood T cell repertoires in COVID-19. For the study at large: COVID-19 samples from acute and convalescent phases originated in the United States, Italy and Spain. From T cells, B-cell-depleted T cells, or PBMCs came the material, which was cDNA or gDNA.

V was clipped by 4 bases and J by 0 bases, with 11 bases between them. The CDR3 sequence is 15 residues long. Germline values: CDR1 SGHDT, CDR2 YYEEEE. Per the authors' pipeline: Estimates of nucleated cell counts were drawn from the amplification of reference gene primers. TCRdb's table, derived via immunoSEQ multiplex PCR, lists solely in-frame clones and lacks some. The D gene and trimming were derived from the DNA, and the V and J assignments and clone size from that table. This table holds around 91,000 clones, roughly 85% found once. This TCR came from a man aged 80 or over with acute or convalescent COVID-19. J is TRBJ1-3 and V is TRBV5-6, with no clear D. Specimen: peripheral blood. The CDR3 sequence: CASSLQIYSGNTIYF. CDR3 bases: TGTGCCAGCAGCCTACAGATTTACTCTGGAAACACCATATATTTT.